The 28 T cell receptor beta chains listed next were all sequenced from one sample in a study of CD8+ T cells in alopecia areata. Extraction of RNA preceded its reverse transcription into cDNA, which served as the sequencing template. Profiling relied on immunoSEQ multiplex PCR, and the TCRdb table lists in-frame clones only, not all of them. The table includes 180,000 or so clones, almost 65% detected once. The sequencing here drew on CD4+ T cells sorted from blood, taken at week 0. These receptor sequences come from a human donor with alopecia areata.

The rearrangement links TRBV18 to TRBJ2-7, with a possible D match to TRBD1 (5 bases). V was trimmed by 3 bases and J by 2 bases, leaving 17 bases between them. The CDR3 length is 16 residues. Germline lookup yields CDR1 KGHSH and CDR2 LQKENI. CDR3 DNA: TGTGCCAGCTCACCCGTGGGTGGGCAGGGAACCTACGAGCAGTACTTC. It yields the protein CASSPVGGQGTYEQYF.

The genes are TRBV13 and TRBJ2-5, with TRBD2 matching 14 bases. The CDR3 length is 16 residues. The germline gives CDR1 PRHDT, CDR2 FYEKMQ (reference sequence). V trimming: 5 bases; J trimming: 4 bases; junction bases outside the gene matches: 6. CDR3 residues: CASSPGTSGGRETQYF. CDR3 DNA: TGTGCCAGCAGCCCGGGGACTAGCGGGGGCCGAGAGACCCAGTACTTC.

This clone was seen just once. The genes are TRBV2 and TRBJ2-3; D is uncertain. Germline lookup yields CDR1 SNHLY and CDR2 FYNNEI. CDR3 length: 11 amino acids. The V gene lost 4 bases and the J gene lost 4 bases, with 3 bases spanning the gap. CDR3 region: CASSGADTQYF. The CDR3 region has the DNA TGTGCCAGCAGTGGAGCAGATACGCAGTATTTT.

About this clone: Additional DNA sequences in this sample encode the identical CDR3. The genes are TRBV7-2 and TRBJ2-3; no definite D call. Trimming took off 3 bases at V and 2 bases at J, with 3 bases between the two ends. This CDR3 comprises 12 residues. The germline V gene has CDR1 SGHTA and CDR2 FQGNSA. CDR3 protein: CASSFLTDTQYF. CDR3 nucleotides: TGTGCCAGCAGCTTCCTCACAGATACGCAGTATTTT.

This clone was detected once. This rearrangement joins TRBV10-2 to TRBJ2-7; 13 bases are shared with TRBD2. The CDR3 extends over 15 amino acids. V shed 7 bases and J 7 bases; nucleotides not matched to a gene: 10. From germline, CDR1 is WSHSY and CDR2 SAAADI. The CDR3 coding sequence is TGCGCCAGCACCGAGACGGGACTAGCGGGGAGTGAGCAGTACTTC. Its protein product is CASTETGLAGSEQYF.

Note on this clone: An end of the junction does not agree with germline; a read error may underlie this. The J gene is TRBJ1-1, the V gene TRBV30; D is perhaps TRBD1 (6 bases). There are 15 residues in the CDR3. CDR1 is GTSNPN, CDR2 SVGIG, per germline (reference sequence). The CDR3, as DNA: TGTGCCTCCACCTTGGGGGGCACCGCGGATTCGCGCGGAACCTTT. Amino acids: CASTLGGTADSRGTF. Based on the CDR3 plus reference TRBV30 and TRBJ1-1, the full variable domain is SQTIHQWPATLVQPVGSPLSLECTVEGTSNPNLYWYRQAAGRGLQLLFYSVGIGQISSEVPQNLSASRPQDRQFILSSKKLLLSDSGFYLCASTLGGTADSRGTFGQGTRLTVV.

The table lists this clone with a few counts. V and J are TRBV29-1 and TRBJ2-7, with 8 bases fitting TRBD2. Per germline, CDR1 SQVTM and CDR2 ANQGSEA. Trimming took 5 bases from V and 3 from J; bases not matched to a gene: 6. This CDR3 spans 13 amino acids. Here the CDR3 DNA reads TGCAGCGTTAAAGGACTAGCCAACTACGAGCAGTACTTC. Translation gives CSVKGLANYEQYF.

The rearrangement joins TRBV6-5 to TRBJ2-7, with 8 positions matching TRBD1. The CDR3 totals 13 residues. V lost 6 bases, J lost 3 bases, and 4 bases stayed unmatched. Germline V gene lookup returns CDR1 MNHEY and CDR2 SVGAGI. This CDR3 is CASSSQGGYEQYF. Written as DNA, the CDR3 is TGTGCCAGCAGCTCACAGGGGGGCTACGAGCAGTACTTC.

The chain recombines TRBV25-1 with TRBJ2-1; TRBD1 is a possible D gene (6 bases). From germline, CDR1 is MGHDK and CDR2 SYGVNS. This CDR3 contains 14 residues. V was shortened by 6 bases and J by 0 bases, with 9 bases between the two germline ends. This CDR3 is CASRGTSSYNEQFF. DNA for the CDR3: TGTGCCAGCAGGGGGACAAGCTCCTACAATGAGCAGTTCTTC.

This clone was counted a few times. The chain uses TRBV9 and TRBJ2-5; TRBD2 agrees at 15 bases. The CDR3 has 17 amino acids. Germline V gives CDR1 SGDLS, CDR2 YYNGEE. J was trimmed by 4 bases and V by 4 bases; bases with no gene match: 8. The CDR3 loop reads CASSPGLAGGLGETQYF. CDR3 bases: TGTGCCAGCAGCCCGGGACTAGCGGGGGGTCTGGGAGAGACCCAGTACTTC.

This chain connects TRBV7-2 to TRBJ2-3, with 7 bases that match TRBD2. V trimming: 6 bases; J trimming: 6 bases; junction bases outside the gene matches: 3. CDR3 length: 12 residues. Germline lookup yields CDR1 SGHTA and CDR2 FQGNSA. This CDR3 is CASRGLVDTQYF. CDR3 bases: TGTGCCAGCAGAGGACTAGTCGATACGCAGTATTTT.

The CDR3 bases are TGTGCCAGCAGCTTAGGTGAGAGCACTGAAGCTTTCTTT. Translating gives CASSLGESTEAFF. The chain uses TRBV11-2 and TRBJ1-1, with no clear D. The CDR3 is 13 amino acids. V was trimmed by 1 base and J by 4 bases, leaving 7 bases between them. The germline V gene encodes CDR1 SGHAT and CDR2 FQNNGV. Variable domain in full (rest from reference TRBV11-2 and TRBJ1-1): EAGVAQSPRYKIIEKRQSVAFWCNPISGHATLYWYQQILGQGPKLLIQFQNNGVVDDSQLPKDRFSAERLKGVDSTLKIQPAKLEDSAVYLCASSLGESTEAFFGQGTRLTVV.

The V call is TRBV6-5, the J call TRBJ2-2; 11 bases line up with TRBD2. This CDR3 has 15 amino acids. J lost 4 bases, V lost 5 bases, and 3 bases had no gene match. Germline V gene data show CDR1 as MNHEY and CDR2 as SVGAGI. CDR3 nucleotides: TGTGCCAGCAGTCCTACTAGCGGGGGCACCGGGGAGCTGTTTTTT. This codes for CASSPTSGGTGELFF.

This clone was counted a single time. V gene TRBV29-1 combines with J gene TRBJ1-2, with 9 bases identical to TRBD1. V lost 4 bases, J lost 8 bases, and 5 bases stayed unmatched. Germline CDR1 reads SQVTM; CDR2 reads ANQGSEA. This CDR3 comprises 12 residues. CDR3 in DNA: TGCAGCGTTGCGGACAGGGGATACGGCTACACCTTC. It codes for CSVADRGYGYTF.

V is TRBV27 and J is TRBJ2-7; D unresolved. Germline CDR1 reads MNHEY; CDR2 reads SMNVEV (reference sequence). The CDR3 runs to 13 residues. V gave up 3 bases and J gave up 1 base, with 7 bases separating them. In DNA form, the CDR3 reads TGTGCCAGCAGTTTCTACGGTTCCTACGAGCAGTACTTC. Translated: CASSFYGSYEQYF.

The V gene is TRBV6-5, the J gene TRBJ1-1, with 8 nucleotides matching TRBD1. This CDR3 region has 14 residues. The V and J ends lost 5 bases and 3 bases, in that order; junction bases with no gene match: 5. CDR1 and CDR2 from the germline V gene are MNHEY and SVGAGI. This CDR3 reads CASSETDRDTEAFF. CDR3 sequence (DNA): TGTGCCAGCAGTGAAACGGACAGGGACACTGAAGCTTTCTTT.

A word on this clone: This sample also contains other DNA sequences that code for the same CDR3. This sequence joins TRBV20-1 and TRBJ1-4; no clear D. Trimming shortened V by 3 bases and J by 8 bases, and 7 bases separated the two germline ends. CDR3 length equals 11 residues. The germline gives CDR1 DFQATT, CDR2 SNEGSKA (reference sequence). The CDR3 DNA reads TGCAGTGCTAGGGCACAGGAAAAACTGTTTTTT. Translated, it gives CSARAQEKLFF.

This sequence joins TRBV27 and TRBJ2-1, with 7 bases lining up with TRBD1. V was pared by 5 bases and J by 1 base, with 5 bases of the junction left unmatched. The CDR3 runs to 15 residues. CDR1 is MNHEY and CDR2 is SMNVEV in the germline V gene (reference sequence). The CDR3 region has the DNA TGTGCCAGCAGTCCGGGGACAGTTTCCTACAATGAGCAGTTCTTC. The encoded protein is CASSPGTVSYNEQFF.

The chain has TRBV5-1 and TRBJ2-3; D may be TRBD2 (5 bases). Germline V gene data show CDR1 as SGHRS and CDR2 as YFSETQ. CDR3 length: 14 amino acids. The V gene lost 0 bases and the J gene lost 7 bases, with 12 bases spanning the gap. CDR3 protein: CASSLDGVGNTQYF. CDR3 DNA sequence: TGCGCCAGCAGCTTGGACGGGGTAGGAAATACGCAGTATTTT.

This chain links TRBV27 with TRBJ2-3, with 12 bases matching TRBD2. Trimming took 7 bases from V and 0 from J; bases not matched to a gene: 11. Germline assignment: CDR1 MNHEY and CDR2 SMNVEV (reference sequence). The CDR3 is 18 amino acids. In nucleotides, the CDR3 is TGTGCCAGCACCCCCCTAGCGGGGGGGCTTATTAGCACAGATACGCAGTATTTT. Its protein is CASTPLAGGLISTDTQYF.

V usage is TRBV7-2 and J usage is TRBJ2-2; D not certain. The CDR3 contains 13 residues. Looked up from germline, CDR1 is SGHTA and CDR2 is FQGNSA. V lost 0 bases and J 5 bases, leaving 4 bases between the germline ends. The DNA of the CDR3 is TGTGCCAGCAGCTTAGCGGGAACCGGGGAGCTGTTTTTT. Its translation is CASSLAGTGELFF.

The chain carries TRBV5-1 and TRBJ2-1; possibly TRBD2 for D (5 bases). This CDR3 comprises 14 residues. With 2 bases removed from V and 5 bases from J, the gap between germline ends came to 11 bases. The germline V gene has CDR1 SGHRS and CDR2 YFSETQ. The CDR3 here is CASSFSTRDNEQFF. In DNA, the CDR3 is TGCGCCAGCAGCTTTTCCACGCGGGACAATGAGCAGTTCTTC.

This chain joins TRBV30 and TRBJ2-1; D unclear. CDR3 size: 14 residues. Germline loops: CDR1 GTSNPN, CDR2 SVGIG (reference sequence). Trimming stripped 1 base from V and 3 bases from J, with 10 bases between. The CDR3 is CAWSGRNFYNEQFF. CDR3 DNA: TGTGCCTGGAGTGGAAGGAACTTCTACAATGAGCAGTTCTTC. The whole variable domain, filled in from reference TRBV30 and TRBJ2-1, reads SQTIHQWPATLVQPVGSPLSLECTVEGTSNPNLYWYRQAAGRGLQLLFYSVGIGQISSEVPQNLSASRPQDRQFILSSKKLLLSDSGFYLCAWSGRNFYNEQFFGPGTRLTVL.

This clone turned up a few times. V usage is TRBV12-5 and J usage is TRBJ2-1; TRBD2 matches at 7 bases. This CDR3 has 18 amino acids. Trimming cost V 7 bases and J 1 base; bases outside gene matches: 16. Germline lookup yields CDR1 LGHNT and CDR2 FRNRAP. The CDR3 region is CASEGSRAGVASYNEQFF. The CDR3 DNA reads as TGTGCTAGTGAAGGCTCCCGTGCGGGGGTGGCATCCTACAATGAGCAGTTCTTC.

The chain uses TRBV7-2 and TRBJ1-5; D is unclear. This CDR3 spans 13 amino acids. CDR1 is SGHTA and CDR2 is FQGNSA in the germline V gene. V dropped 5 bases and J dropped 6 bases, with 11 bases sitting between them. CDR3 residues: CASSRDERQPQHF. In nucleotides, the CDR3 is TGTGCCAGCAGCCGCGATGAACGTCAGCCCCAGCATTTT.

The chain combines TRBV5-1 with TRBJ2-7; D may be TRBD2 (5 bases). The CDR3 runs 13 residues. V was cut by 1 base and J by 2 bases, with 7 bases left in between. CDR1 is SGHRS and CDR2 is YFSETQ in the germline V gene. In DNA form, the CDR3 reads TGCGCCAGCAGCTTGCGGGAAACCTACGAGCAGTACTTC. Amino acids: CASSLRETYEQYF. Full variable domain (remainder filled in from reference TRBV5-1 and TRBJ2-7): KAGVTQTPRYLIKTRGQQVTLSCSPISGHRSVSWYQQTPGQGLQFLFEYFSETQRNKGNFPGRFSGRQFSNSRSEMNVSTLELGDSALYLCASSLRETYEQYFGPGTRLTVT.

The V call is TRBV29-1, the J call TRBJ2-1, with TRBD2 as a possible D gene (6 bases). Germline CDR1 reads SQVTM; CDR2 reads ANQGSEA. Trimming took off 7 bases at V and 6 bases at J, with 19 bases between the two ends. There are 14 residues in the CDR3. The CDR3 region is CSGRLGGVGNEQFF. CDR3 nucleotides: TGCAGCGGAAGACTTGGAGGGGTCGGCAATGAGCAGTTCTTC.

The V gene is TRBV7-6, the J gene TRBJ2-3; D gene unclear. The V gene's germline CDR1 is SGHVS and CDR2 FNYEAQ. V was shortened by 3 bases and J by 2 bases, with 6 bases between the two germline ends. The CDR3 runs 13 residues. The CDR3 is CASSFSDTDTQYF. The CDR3 DNA is TGTGCCAGCAGCTTCTCCGACACAGATACGCAGTATTTT. Using reference TRBV7-6 and TRBJ2-3 for the parts outside the CDR3, the full variable domain is GAGVSQSPRYKVTKRGQDVALRCDPISGHVSLYWYRQALGQGPEFLTYFNYEAQQDKSGLPNDRFSAERPEGSISTLTIQRTEQRDSAMYRCASSFSDTDTQYFGPGTRLTVL.